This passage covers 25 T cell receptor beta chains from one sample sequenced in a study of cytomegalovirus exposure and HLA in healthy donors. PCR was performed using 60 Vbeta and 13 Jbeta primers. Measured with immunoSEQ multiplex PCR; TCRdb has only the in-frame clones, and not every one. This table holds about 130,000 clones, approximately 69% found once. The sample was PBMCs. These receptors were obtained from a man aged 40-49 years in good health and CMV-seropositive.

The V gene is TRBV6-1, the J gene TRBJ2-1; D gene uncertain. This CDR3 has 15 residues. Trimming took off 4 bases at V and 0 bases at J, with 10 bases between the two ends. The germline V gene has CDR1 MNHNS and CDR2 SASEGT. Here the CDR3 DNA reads TGTGCCAGCAGTGTGTCGCGGAGCTCCTACAATGAGCAGTTCTTC. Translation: CASSVSRSSYNEQFF.

This CDR3 is CATSRGLGQMNEQFF. The DNA for the CDR3 is TGTGCCACCAGCAGGGGCCTTGGACAGATGAATGAGCAGTTCTTC. This rearrangement joins TRBV15 to TRBJ2-1, with D tentatively TRBD1 (6 bases). The length of the CDR3 is 15 residues. The germline CDR1 and CDR2 sequences are LNHNV and YYDKDF (reference sequence). V gave up 3 bases and J gave up 7 bases, with 16 bases separating them.

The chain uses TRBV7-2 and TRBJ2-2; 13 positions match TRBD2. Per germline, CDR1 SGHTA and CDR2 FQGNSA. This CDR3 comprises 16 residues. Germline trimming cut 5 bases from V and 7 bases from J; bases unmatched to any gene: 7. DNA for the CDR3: TGTGCCAGCAGCCCCGTGGGGACTAGCGGGAACGGGGAGCTGTTTTTT. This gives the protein CASSPVGTSGNGELFF.

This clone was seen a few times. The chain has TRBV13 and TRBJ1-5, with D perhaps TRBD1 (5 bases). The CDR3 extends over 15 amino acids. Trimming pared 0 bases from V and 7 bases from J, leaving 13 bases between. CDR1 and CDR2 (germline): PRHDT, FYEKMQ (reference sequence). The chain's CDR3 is CASSLGTGWQQPQHF. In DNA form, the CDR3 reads TGTGCCAGCAGCTTAGGAACAGGTTGGCAGCAGCCCCAGCATTTT.

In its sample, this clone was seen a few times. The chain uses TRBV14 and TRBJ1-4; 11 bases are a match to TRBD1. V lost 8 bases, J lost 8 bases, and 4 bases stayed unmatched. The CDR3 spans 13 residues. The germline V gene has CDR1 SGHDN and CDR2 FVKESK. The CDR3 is CASSDRGREKLFF. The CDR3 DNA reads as TGTGCCAGCTCGGACAGGGGGCGAGAAAAACTGTTTTTT.

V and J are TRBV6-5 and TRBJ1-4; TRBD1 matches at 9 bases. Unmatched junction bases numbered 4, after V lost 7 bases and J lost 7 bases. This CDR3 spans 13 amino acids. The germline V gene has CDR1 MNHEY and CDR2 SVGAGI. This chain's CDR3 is CASKTGGGEKLFF. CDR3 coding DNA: TGTGCCAGCAAGACAGGGGGGGGTGAAAAACTGTTTTTT.

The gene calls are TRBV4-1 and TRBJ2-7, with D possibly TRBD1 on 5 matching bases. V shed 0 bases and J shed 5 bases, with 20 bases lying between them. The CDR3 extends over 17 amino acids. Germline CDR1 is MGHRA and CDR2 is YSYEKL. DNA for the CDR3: TGCGCCAGCAGCCAAGATCCTACACCGACAGCCCGGGACGAGCAGTACTTC. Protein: CASSQDPTPTARDEQYF.

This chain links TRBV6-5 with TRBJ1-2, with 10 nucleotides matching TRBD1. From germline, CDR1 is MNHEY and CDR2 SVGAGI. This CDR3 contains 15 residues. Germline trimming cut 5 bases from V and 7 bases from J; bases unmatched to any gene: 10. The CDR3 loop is CASSVAGTGETGYTF. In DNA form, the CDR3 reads TGTGCCAGCAGTGTCGCCGGGACAGGGGAGACTGGCTACACCTTC.

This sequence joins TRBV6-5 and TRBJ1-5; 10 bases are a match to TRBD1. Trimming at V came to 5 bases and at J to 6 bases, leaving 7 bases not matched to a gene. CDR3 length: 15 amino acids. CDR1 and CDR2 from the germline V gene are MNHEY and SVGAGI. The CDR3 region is CASSTDRGLFQPQHF. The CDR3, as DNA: TGTGCCAGCAGTACTGACAGGGGGCTTTTTCAGCCCCAGCATTTT.

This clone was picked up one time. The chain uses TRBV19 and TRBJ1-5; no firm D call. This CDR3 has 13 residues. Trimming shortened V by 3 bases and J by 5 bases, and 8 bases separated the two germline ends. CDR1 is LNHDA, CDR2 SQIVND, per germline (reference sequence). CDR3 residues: CASSIERYQPQHF. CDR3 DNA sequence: TGTGCCAGTAGTATCGAGCGCTATCAGCCCCAGCATTTT.

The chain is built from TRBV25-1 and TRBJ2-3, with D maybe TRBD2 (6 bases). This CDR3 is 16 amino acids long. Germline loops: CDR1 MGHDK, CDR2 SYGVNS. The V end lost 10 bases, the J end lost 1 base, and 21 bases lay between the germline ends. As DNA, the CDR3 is TGTGCCACCTCTCTCCCCGGAGGGGCGCGCACAGATACGCAGTATTTT. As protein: CATSLPGGARTDTQYF.

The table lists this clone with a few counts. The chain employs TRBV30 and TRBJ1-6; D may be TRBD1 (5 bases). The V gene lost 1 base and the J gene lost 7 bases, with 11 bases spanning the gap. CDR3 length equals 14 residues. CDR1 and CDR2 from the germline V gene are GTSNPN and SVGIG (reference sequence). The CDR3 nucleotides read TGTGCCTGGAGTGCTGGGGGGTCGAATTCACCCCTCCACTTT. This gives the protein CAWSAGGSNSPLHF.

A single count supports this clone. The CDR3 reads CASSLDASALHTGELFF. CDR3 bases: TGTGCCAGCAGCTTAGATGCGAGCGCCCTCCACACCGGGGAGCTGTTTTTT. The J gene is TRBJ2-2, the V gene TRBV11-3; D not certain. CDR3 length: 17 residues. Germline CDR1 SGHNT, CDR2 YENEEA. The V end lost 0 bases, the J end lost 3 bases, and 14 bases lay between the germline ends. Full variable domain (missing parts from reference TRBV11-3 and TRBJ2-2): EAGVVQSPRYKIIEKKQPVAFWCNPISGHNTLYWYLQNLGQGPELLIRYENEEAVDDSQLPKDRFSAERLKGVDSTLKIQPAELGDSAVYLCASSLDASALHTGELFFGEGSRLTVL.

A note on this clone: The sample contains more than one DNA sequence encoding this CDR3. DNA for the CDR3: TGCGCCAGCAGCCAAGGGGCTAGGACAGGGGGCGCCTACGAGCAGTACTTC. The encoded protein is CASSQGARTGGAYEQYF. The rearrangement joins TRBV4-3 to TRBJ2-7; the match to TRBD1 covers 11 bases. The V gene's germline CDR1 is LGHNA and CDR2 YSLEER. This CDR3 has 17 amino acids. Trimming removed 1 base from V and 2 bases from J; junction bases left unmatched: 7.

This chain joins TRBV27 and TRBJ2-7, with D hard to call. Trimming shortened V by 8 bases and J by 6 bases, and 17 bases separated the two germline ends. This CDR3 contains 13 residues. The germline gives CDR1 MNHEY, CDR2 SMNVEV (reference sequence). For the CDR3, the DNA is TGTGCCAGCCCCTTCGCCCCTAGTCCCGAGCAGTACTTC. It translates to CASPFAPSPEQYF.

The CDR3 DNA reads TGCGCCAGCAGCCGGGAAGGGACAGGGACCGGGGAGCTGTTTTTT. This sequence encodes CASSREGTGTGELFF. This chain connects TRBV4-1 to TRBJ2-2; TRBD1 aligns across 9 bases. The CDR3 extends over 15 amino acids. Per germline, CDR1 MGHRA and CDR2 YSYEKL. The trim removed 4 bases at V and 5 bases at J, leaving 5 bases unmatched.

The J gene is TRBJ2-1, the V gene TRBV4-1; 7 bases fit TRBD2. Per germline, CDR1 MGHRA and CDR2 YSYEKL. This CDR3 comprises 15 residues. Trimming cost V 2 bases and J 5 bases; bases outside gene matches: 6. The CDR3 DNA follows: TGCGCCAGCAGCCAATCCGGGACTATTAACAATGAGCAGTTCTTC. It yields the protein CASSQSGTINNEQFF.

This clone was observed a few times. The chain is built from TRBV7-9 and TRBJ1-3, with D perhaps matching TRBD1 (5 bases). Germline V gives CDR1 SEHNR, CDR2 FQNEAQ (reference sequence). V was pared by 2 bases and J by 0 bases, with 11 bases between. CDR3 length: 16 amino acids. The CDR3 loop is CASSLSAGRSGNTIYF. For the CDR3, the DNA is TGTGCCAGCAGCTTATCGGCAGGGCGCTCTGGAAACACCATATATTTT.

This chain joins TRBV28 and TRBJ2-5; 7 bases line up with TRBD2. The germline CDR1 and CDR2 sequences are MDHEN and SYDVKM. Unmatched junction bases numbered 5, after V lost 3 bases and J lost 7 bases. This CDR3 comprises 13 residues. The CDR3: CASSFGLGRTQYF. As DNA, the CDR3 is TGTGCCAGCAGTTTCGGACTAGGGAGGACCCAGTACTTC. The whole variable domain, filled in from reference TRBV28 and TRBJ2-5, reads DVKVTQSSRYLVKRTGEKVFLECVQDMDHENMFWYRQDPGLGLRLIYFSYDVKMKEKGDIPEGYSVSREKKERFSLILESASTNQTSMYLCASSFGLGRTQYFGPGTRLLVL.

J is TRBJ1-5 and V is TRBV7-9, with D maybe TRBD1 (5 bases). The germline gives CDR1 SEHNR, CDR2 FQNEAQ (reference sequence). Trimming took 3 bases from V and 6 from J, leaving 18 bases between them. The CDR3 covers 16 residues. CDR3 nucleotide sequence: TGTGCCAGCAGCTTCTCTGGGGGAGGGTACGGTCAGCCCCAGCATTTT. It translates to CASSFSGGGYGQPQHF.

The CDR3 loop reads CASSNTGGGYGYTF. The CDR3 DNA reads as TGTGCCAGCAGCAATACAGGGGGCGGCTATGGCTACACCTTC. The chain links TRBV6-1 to TRBJ1-2, with TRBD1 matching 9 bases. This CDR3 contains 14 residues. The germline gives CDR1 MNHNS, CDR2 SASEGT. Unmatched junction bases numbered 6, after V lost 6 bases and J lost 4 bases.

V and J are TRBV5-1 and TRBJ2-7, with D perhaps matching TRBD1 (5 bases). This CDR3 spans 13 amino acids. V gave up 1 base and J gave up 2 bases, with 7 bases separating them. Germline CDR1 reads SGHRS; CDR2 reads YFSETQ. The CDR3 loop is CASSLNRPYEQYF. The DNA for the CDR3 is TGCGCCAGCAGCTTGAACAGGCCCTACGAGCAGTACTTC.

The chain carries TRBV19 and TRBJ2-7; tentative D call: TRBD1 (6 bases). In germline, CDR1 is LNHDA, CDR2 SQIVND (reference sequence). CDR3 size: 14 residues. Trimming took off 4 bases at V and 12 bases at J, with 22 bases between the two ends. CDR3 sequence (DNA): TGTGCCAGTAGTACATCCTCACAGGGACGGGTTCTGTACTTC. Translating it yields CASSTSSQGRVLYF.

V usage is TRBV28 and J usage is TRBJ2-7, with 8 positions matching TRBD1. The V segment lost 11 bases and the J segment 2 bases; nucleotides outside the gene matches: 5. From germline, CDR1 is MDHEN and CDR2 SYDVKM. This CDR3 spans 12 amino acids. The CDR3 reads CASWGQAYEQYF. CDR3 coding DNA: TGTGCCTCGTGGGGACAGGCCTACGAGCAGTACTTC.

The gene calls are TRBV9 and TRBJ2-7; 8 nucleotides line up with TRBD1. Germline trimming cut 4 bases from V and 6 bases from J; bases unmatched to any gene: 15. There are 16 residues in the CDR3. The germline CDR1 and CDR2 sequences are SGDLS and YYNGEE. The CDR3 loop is CASSFAGTGGMGEQYF. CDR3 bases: TGTGCCAGCAGCTTCGCCGGGACAGGCGGAATGGGCGAGCAGTACTTC.